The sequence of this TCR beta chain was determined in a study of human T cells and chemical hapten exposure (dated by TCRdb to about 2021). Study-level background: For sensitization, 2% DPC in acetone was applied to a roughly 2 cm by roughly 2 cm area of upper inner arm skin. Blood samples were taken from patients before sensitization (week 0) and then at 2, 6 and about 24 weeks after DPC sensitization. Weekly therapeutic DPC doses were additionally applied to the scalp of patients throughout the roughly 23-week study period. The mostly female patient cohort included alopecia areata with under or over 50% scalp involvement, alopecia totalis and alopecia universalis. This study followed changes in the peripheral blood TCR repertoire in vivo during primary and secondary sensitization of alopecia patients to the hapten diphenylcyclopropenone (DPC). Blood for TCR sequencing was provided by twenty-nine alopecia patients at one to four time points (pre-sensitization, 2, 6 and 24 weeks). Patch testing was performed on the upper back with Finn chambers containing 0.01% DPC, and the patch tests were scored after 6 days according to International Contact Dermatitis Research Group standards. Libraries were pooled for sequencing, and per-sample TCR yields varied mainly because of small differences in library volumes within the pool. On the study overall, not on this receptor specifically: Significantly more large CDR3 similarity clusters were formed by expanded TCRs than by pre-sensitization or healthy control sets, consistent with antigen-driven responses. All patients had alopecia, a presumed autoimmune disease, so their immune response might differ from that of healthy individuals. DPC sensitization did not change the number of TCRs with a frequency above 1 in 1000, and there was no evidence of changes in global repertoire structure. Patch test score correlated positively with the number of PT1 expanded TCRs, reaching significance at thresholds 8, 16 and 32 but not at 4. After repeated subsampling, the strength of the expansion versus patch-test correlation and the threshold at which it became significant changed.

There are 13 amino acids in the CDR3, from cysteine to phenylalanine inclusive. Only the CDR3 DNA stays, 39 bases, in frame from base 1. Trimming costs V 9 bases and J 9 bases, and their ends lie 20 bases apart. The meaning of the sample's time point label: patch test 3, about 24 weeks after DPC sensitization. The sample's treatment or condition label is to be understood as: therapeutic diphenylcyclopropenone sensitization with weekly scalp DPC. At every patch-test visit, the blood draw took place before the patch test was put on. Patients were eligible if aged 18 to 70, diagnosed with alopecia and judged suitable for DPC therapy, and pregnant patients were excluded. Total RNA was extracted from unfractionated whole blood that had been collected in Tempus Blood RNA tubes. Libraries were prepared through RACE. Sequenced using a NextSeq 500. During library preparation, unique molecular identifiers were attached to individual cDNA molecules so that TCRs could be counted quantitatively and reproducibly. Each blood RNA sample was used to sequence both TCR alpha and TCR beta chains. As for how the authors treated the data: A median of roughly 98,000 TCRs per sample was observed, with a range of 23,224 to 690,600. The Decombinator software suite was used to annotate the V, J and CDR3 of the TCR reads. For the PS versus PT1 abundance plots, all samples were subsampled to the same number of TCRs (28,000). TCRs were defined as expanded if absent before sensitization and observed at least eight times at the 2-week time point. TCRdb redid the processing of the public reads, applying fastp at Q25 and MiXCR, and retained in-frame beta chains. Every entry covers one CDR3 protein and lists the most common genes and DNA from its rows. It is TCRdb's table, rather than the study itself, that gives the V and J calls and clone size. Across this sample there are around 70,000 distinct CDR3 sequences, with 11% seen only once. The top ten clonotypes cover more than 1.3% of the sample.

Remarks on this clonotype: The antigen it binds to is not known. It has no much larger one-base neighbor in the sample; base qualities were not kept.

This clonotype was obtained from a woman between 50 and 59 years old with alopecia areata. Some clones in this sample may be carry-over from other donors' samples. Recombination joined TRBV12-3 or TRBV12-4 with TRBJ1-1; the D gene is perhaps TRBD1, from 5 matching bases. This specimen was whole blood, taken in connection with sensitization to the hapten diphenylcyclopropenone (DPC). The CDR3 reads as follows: CASNLGGAGKAFF. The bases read TGTGCCAGTAATCTTGGAGGGGCCGGCAAAGCTTTCTTT.